Sequencing of this TCR beta chain was carried out in a study of patients and donors after allogeneic stem cell transplantation. The length of the CDR3 is 16 residues. The V segment lost 4 bases and the J segment 6 bases; nucleotides outside the gene matches: 10. This clonotype appeared many times. Using its own MiXCR run on the RT-PCR reads, TCRdb lists one record per CDR3 protein. The profile shows approximately 88,000 distinct CDR3 sequences, about 5% of them singletons. V is TRBV12-3 or TRBV12-4 and J is TRBJ2-7, with TRBD2 matching over 12 bases. The sequencing input was blood, either unsorted or a sorted T cell fraction (not recorded which). The clonotype comes from a human donor who was either an allogeneic HSCT recipient or a stem cell or donor lymphocyte infusion donor (not recorded which). It is not recorded whose cells these are; they may come from a transplant donor. CDR3 protein: CASSSTRTSGIGEQYF. CDR3 DNA sequence: TGTGCCAGCAGTTCGACCAGGACTAGCGGGATCGGCGAGCAGTACTTC.